The source of this TCR beta chain is a study of PD-1 blockade in classical Hodgkin lymphoma. Here immunoSEQ multiplex PCR was the method, and the copy in TCRdb shows in-frame clones only, minus some. Of tens of thousands of clones listed, about 75% are singletons. The time point denotes: cycle 4 day 1 (C4D1), after 6 weeks of nivolumab. Every patient relapsed after autologous stem cell transplantation, and brentuximab vedotin exposure varied. Findings and caveats of the study: The causes of the repertoire differences, possibly disease activity or prior therapy, remain undefined. Lower baseline TCR diversity marked trial partial responders and progressors. When nivolumab was started under 1 year after ASCT, patients were excluded. CD4+ TCR diversity climbed significantly by C4D1, unlike CD8+ TCR diversity.

The table lists this clone with a few counts. Its antigen is currently unknown. The length of the CDR3 is 14 residues. V dropped 6 bases and J dropped 3 bases, with 12 bases sitting between them. Germline V gene sequence: CDR1 MNHEY, CDR2 SVGAGI. J is TRBJ1-5 and V is TRBV6-5; D might be TRBD1 (5 bases). This TCR came from a human donor with classical Hodgkin lymphoma. Source: peripheral blood mononuclear cells (PBMCs), taken before the fourth cycle of nivolumab. CDR3 coding DNA: TGTGCCAGCAGGGGACCGACCCTCAATCAGCCCCAGCATTTT. Residues: CASRGPTLNQPQHF.